This T cell receptor beta chain was recovered during a study of OX40 agonist ivuxolimab in advanced cancers. For the study at large: Patients assigned to dose escalation were diagnosed with hepatocellular carcinoma, melanoma, renal cell or head and neck cancer. Earlier anti-PD-1, anti-PD-L1 or anti-CTLA-4 therapy was permitted; around 40% had received some.

Data came from immunoSEQ multiplex PCR; TCRdb stores just in-frame clones and leaves some out. The sample comprises about 100,000 clones, 89% of which are singletons, and roughly 0.15% rests with the top ten. Germline V gene sequence: CDR1 MNHNS, CDR2 SASEGT. CDR3 length equals 15 residues. The V and J ends lost 6 bases and 3 bases, in that order; junction bases with no gene match: 8. The rearrangement uses TRBV6-1 and TRBJ1-3, with 7 bases matching TRBD1. This TCR came from an adult with an advanced solid tumor such as melanoma, head and neck, liver or kidney cancer. This specimen was CD4+ or CD8+ T cells sorted from blood, taken in a trial of the OX40 agonist ivuxolimab. Here the CDR3 DNA reads TGTGCCAGCAGGATAGGACAGGAGTTTGGAAACACCATATATTTT. Protein: CASRIGQEFGNTIYF.